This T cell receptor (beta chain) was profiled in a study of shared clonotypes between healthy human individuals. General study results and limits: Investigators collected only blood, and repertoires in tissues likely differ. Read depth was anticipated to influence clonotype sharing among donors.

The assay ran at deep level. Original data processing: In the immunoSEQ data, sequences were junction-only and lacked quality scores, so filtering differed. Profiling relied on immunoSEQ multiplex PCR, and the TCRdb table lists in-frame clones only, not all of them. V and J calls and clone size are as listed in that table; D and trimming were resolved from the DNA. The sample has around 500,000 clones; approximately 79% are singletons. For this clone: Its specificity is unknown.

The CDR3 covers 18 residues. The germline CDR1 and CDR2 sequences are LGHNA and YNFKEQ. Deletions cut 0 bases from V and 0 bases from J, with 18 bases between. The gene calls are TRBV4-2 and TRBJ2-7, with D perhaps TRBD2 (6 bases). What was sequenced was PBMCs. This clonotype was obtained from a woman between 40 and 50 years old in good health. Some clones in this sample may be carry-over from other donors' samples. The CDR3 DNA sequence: TGTGCCAGCAGCCAAGATCCCCTTAGCGGAATGAGCTCCTACGAGCAGTACTTC. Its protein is CASSQDPLSGMSSYEQYF.